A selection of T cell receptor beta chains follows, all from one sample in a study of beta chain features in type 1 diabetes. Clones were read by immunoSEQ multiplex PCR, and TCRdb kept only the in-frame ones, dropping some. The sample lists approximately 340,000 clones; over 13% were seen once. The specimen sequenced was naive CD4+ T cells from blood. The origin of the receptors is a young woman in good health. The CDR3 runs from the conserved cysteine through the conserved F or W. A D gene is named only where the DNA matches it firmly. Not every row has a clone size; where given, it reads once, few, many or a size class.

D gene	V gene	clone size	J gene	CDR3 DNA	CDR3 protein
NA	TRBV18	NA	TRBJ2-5	TGTGCCAGCTCACCAGGGGAGTTGAGAGAGACCCAGTACTTC	CASSPGELRETQYF
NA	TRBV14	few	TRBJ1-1	TGTGCCAGCAGCTCCCTCGGAGGGTTAGCTTTCTTT	CASSSLGGLAFF
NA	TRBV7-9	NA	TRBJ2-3	TGTGCCAGCAGCTTTCTAGGTGGGGGCGGCACAGATACGCAGTATTTT	CASSFLGGGGTDTQYF
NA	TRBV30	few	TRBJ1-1	TGTGCCGACCCGGGACAGAACACTGAAGCTTTCTTT	CADPGQNTEAFF
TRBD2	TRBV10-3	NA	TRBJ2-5	TGTGCCACCGGGACTAGCGGGATGGAGACCCAGTACTTC	CATGTSGMETQYF
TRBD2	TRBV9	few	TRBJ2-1	TGTGCCAGCAGCGCAACCGGGACTAGCGCCTCCAATGAGCAGTTCTTC	CASSATGTSASNEQFF
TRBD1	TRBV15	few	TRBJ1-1	TGTGCCACCAGCAGAGTGACAGGGGGCAACACTGAAGCTTTCTTT	CATSRVTGGNTEAFF
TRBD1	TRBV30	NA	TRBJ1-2	TGTGCCTGGAGTGTAGCCTGGACAGGCATACACTATGGCTACACCTTC	CAWSVAWTGIHYGYTF
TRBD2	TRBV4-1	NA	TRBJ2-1	TGCGCCAGCAGCCGGCGGAGCGGGGGTGACAATGAGCAGTTCTTC	CASSRRSGGDNEQFF
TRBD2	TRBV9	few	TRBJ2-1	TGTGCCAGCAGCGTAGGGGCTAGCGGGAGTTCTGCGTGGCAGTTCTTC	CASSVGASGSSAWQFF
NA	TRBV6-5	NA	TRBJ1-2	TGTGCCAGCAGTTATTCAAAGGCGGGGAGTGATGGCTACACCTTC	CASSYSKAGSDGYTF
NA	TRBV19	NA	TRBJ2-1	TGTGCCAGTAGACTCCAACTACTCGGTGAGCAGTTCTTC	CASRLQLLGEQFF
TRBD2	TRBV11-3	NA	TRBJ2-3	TGTGCCAGCAGCTTAGGATTAGCGGGAGGGGCAGATACGCAGTATTTT	CASSLGLAGGADTQYF
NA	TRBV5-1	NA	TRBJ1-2	TGCGCCAGCAGCTTGGGGGCGGAGGATAATGGCTACACCTTC	CASSLGAEDNGYTF
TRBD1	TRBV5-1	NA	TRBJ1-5	TGCGCCAGCAGCTCCGAGGGCAGGGGGGATCAGCCCCAGCATTTT	CASSSEGRGDQPQHF
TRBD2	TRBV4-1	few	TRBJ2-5	TGCGCCAGCAGCCAAGCCGAAGCGGGGACCCTGGGGACCCAGTACTTC	CASSQAEAGTLGTQYF
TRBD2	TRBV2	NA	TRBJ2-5	TGTGCCAGCAGCGAGACTTGGACTAGCGGGAGCCGGGAGACCCAGTACTTC	CASSETWTSGSRETQYF
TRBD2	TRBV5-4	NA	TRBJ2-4	TGTGCCAGCAGTCCGGGAGCTAGCGGCCAAGTCGTTCGGTACTTC	CASSPGASGQVVRYF
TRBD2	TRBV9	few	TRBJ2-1	TGTGCCAGCAGCGTAGAGAGACTAGCGGGAGGGCCGAATGAGCAGTTCTTC	CASSVERLAGGPNEQFF
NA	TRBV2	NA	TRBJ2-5	TGTGCCAGCAGTCAAAGGGGATCTACCCAAGAGACCCAGTACTTC	CASSQRGSTQETQYF
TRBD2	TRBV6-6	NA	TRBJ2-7	TGTGCCAGCAGAGCCGGGACTAGCGCATACGAGCAGTACTTC	CASRAGTSAYEQYF
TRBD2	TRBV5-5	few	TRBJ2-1	TGTGCCAGCAGCGGAACTAGCGGGAGGTTAGGTGATGAGCAGTTCTTC	CASSGTSGRLGDEQFF
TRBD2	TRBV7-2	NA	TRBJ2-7	TGTGCCAGCAGCTTCCTTGCGGGAGGATACTACGAGCAGTACTTC	CASSFLAGGYYEQYF
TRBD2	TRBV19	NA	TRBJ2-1	TGTGCCAGTAGTATCGTAGCGGGAGGGAACAATGAGCAGTTCTTC	CASSIVAGGNNEQFF
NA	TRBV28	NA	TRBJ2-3	TGTGCCAGCAGTCCCACCTCAGGGTTCACAGATACGCAGTATTTT	CASSPTSGFTDTQYF
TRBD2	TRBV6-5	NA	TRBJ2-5	TGTGCCAGCAGTCCGAGCGGGAGAGAGACCCAGTACTTC	CASSPSGRETQYF
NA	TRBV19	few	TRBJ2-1	TGTGCCAGTACTCGAGGTGGGGCCAACTCCTACAATGAGCAGTTCTTC	CASTRGGANSYNEQFF
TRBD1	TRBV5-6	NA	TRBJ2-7	TGTGCCAGCAGCCTGGTAGGGACAGGGAGCAGAGAGCAGTACTTC	CASSLVGTGSREQYF
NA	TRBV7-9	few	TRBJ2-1	TGTGCCAGCAGCCTGGACTGGCCCTACAATGAGCAGTTCTTC	CASSLDWPYNEQFF
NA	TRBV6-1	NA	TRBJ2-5	TGTGCCACCGCGAGGGTCGACCAAGAGACCCAGTACTTC	CATARVDQETQYF
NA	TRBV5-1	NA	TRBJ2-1	TGCGCCAGCTTCGAGTACGGCTACAATGAGCAGTTCTTC	CASFEYGYNEQFF
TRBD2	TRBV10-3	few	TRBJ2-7	TGTGCCATCAGTGAGGCCGGGACTAGTAACTACGAGCAGTACTTC	CAISEAGTSNYEQYF
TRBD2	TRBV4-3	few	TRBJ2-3	TGCGCCAGCAGCCGAGGGACTAGCGGGAGAACAGATACGCAGTATTTT	CASSRGTSGRTDTQYF